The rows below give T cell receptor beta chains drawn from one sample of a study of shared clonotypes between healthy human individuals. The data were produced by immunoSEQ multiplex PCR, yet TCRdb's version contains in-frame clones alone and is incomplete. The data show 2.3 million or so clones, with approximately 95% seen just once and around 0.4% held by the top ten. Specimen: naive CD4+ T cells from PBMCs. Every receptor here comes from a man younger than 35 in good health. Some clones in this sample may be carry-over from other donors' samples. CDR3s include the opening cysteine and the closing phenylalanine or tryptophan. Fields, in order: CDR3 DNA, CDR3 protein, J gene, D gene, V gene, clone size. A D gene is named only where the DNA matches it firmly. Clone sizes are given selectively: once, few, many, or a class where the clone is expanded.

CDR3 DNA: TGTGCCAGCCCGGGGGACGGAACCTATGGCTACACCTTC; CDR3 protein: CASPGDGTYGYTF; J gene: TRBJ1-2; D gene: -; V gene: TRBV27; clone size: -
CDR3 DNA: TGCGCCAGCGGGGCGCAGGTCAATGAGCAGTTCTTC; CDR3 protein: CASGAQVNEQFF; J gene: TRBJ2-1; D gene: -; V gene: TRBV5-1; clone size: -
CDR3 DNA: TGTGCCAGCAGGCTTCGAGGGAACACCATATATTTT; CDR3 protein: CASRLRGNTIYF; J gene: TRBJ1-3; D gene: -; V gene: TRBV14; clone size: -
CDR3 DNA: TGCAGCGTTGTGCAGGGGGGCACTGAAGCTTTCTTT; CDR3 protein: CSVVQGGTEAFF; J gene: TRBJ1-1; D gene: TRBD1; V gene: TRBV29-1; clone size: few
CDR3 DNA: TGTGCCAGCAGTTCCCGAAGCTCTGGAAACACCATATATTTT; CDR3 protein: CASSSRSSGNTIYF; J gene: TRBJ1-3; D gene: -; V gene: TRBV27; clone size: -
CDR3 DNA: TGTGCCAGCAGTTTATCCTCCGGGACTTCCCACTACGAGCAGTACTTC; CDR3 protein: CASSLSSGTSHYEQYF; J gene: TRBJ2-7; D gene: -; V gene: TRBV28; clone size: -
CDR3 DNA: TGTGCCAGCAGACCCCGGGACAGCACGTCACTGTTTTTT; CDR3 protein: CASRPRDSTSLFF; J gene: TRBJ1-4; D gene: TRBD1; V gene: TRBV6-6; clone size: -
CDR3 DNA: TGCGCCAGCAGCTCCCCTGGGACCAATGAGCAGTTCTTC; CDR3 protein: CASSSPGTNEQFF; J gene: TRBJ2-1; D gene: -; V gene: TRBV5-1; clone size: -
CDR3 DNA: TGCGCCAAGCGAAGGGGCCCCGAGCAGTACTTC; CDR3 protein: CAKRRGPEQYF; J gene: TRBJ2-7; D gene: -; V gene: TRBV4-3; clone size: once
CDR3 DNA: TGTGCCAGCAGCTTGGCGGGACAGTCTGGAAACACCATATATTTT; CDR3 protein: CASSLAGQSGNTIYF; J gene: TRBJ1-3; D gene: TRBD1; V gene: TRBV5-5; clone size: -
CDR3 DNA: TGCGCCAGCAGCTTGGCCCCGACGAATGAGCAGTTCTTC; CDR3 protein: CASSLAPTNEQFF; J gene: TRBJ2-1; D gene: -; V gene: TRBV5-1; clone size: -
CDR3 DNA: TGCGCCAGCAGTGGAGGGTTTGAGACTGAAGCTTTCTTT; CDR3 protein: CASSGGFETEAFF; J gene: TRBJ1-1; D gene: -; V gene: TRBV5-1; clone size: -
CDR3 DNA: TGTGCCAGCAGCTCTGACAGGTTCTATGGCTACACCTTC; CDR3 protein: CASSSDRFYGYTF; J gene: TRBJ1-2; D gene: -; V gene: TRBV5-4; clone size: once
CDR3 DNA: TGCGCCAGCAGCAACACAGGGCCGGGCTATGGCTACACCTTC; CDR3 protein: CASSNTGPGYGYTF; J gene: TRBJ1-2; D gene: -; V gene: TRBV5-1; clone size: -
CDR3 DNA: TGCAGCGTTAGAGGCCACACCGGGGAGCTGTTTTTT; CDR3 protein: CSVRGHTGELFF; J gene: TRBJ2-2; D gene: -; V gene: TRBV29-1; clone size: few
CDR3 DNA: TGCACCAGCAGCCAAGCTGCCTATGCCCCAGATACGCAGTATTTT; CDR3 protein: CTSSQAAYAPDTQYF; J gene: TRBJ2-3; D gene: -; V gene: TRBV1; clone size: -
CDR3 DNA: TGTGCCTGGAGGACTAGCTTCTACGAGCAGTACTTC; CDR3 protein: CAWRTSFYEQYF; J gene: TRBJ2-7; D gene: TRBD2; V gene: TRBV30; clone size: -
CDR3 DNA: TGCGCCAGCAGCCTCGGGACGAGCTCTGGAAACACCATATATTTT; CDR3 protein: CASSLGTSSGNTIYF; J gene: TRBJ1-3; D gene: -; V gene: TRBV5-1; clone size: once
CDR3 DNA: TGTGCCAGCAGCCCAGGGACAGGGAGGCCCTACGAGCAGTACTTC; CDR3 protein: CASSPGTGRPYEQYF; J gene: TRBJ2-7; D gene: TRBD1; V gene: TRBV2; clone size: -
CDR3 DNA: TGTGCCATCAGCAAAGGGGCGGGAGGCAATGAGCAGTTCTTC; CDR3 protein: CAISKGAGGNEQFF; J gene: TRBJ2-1; D gene: TRBD2; V gene: TRBV10-3; clone size: once
CDR3 DNA: TGTGCCAGCAGTGGGGGGTTTTCTGGGGCCAACGTCCTGACTTTC; CDR3 protein: CASSGGFSGANVLTF; J gene: TRBJ2-6; D gene: -; V gene: TRBV25-1; clone size: -
CDR3 DNA: TGTGCCAGCAGTTGGTTCGCCTACAATGAGCAGTTCTTC; CDR3 protein: CASSWFAYNEQFF; J gene: TRBJ2-1; D gene: -; V gene: TRBV28; clone size: -
CDR3 DNA: TGTGCCAGCAGCTCAGGTCCCTACGAGCAGTACTTC; CDR3 protein: CASSSGPYEQYF; J gene: TRBJ2-7; D gene: -; V gene: TRBV27; clone size: -
CDR3 DNA: TGTGCCAGCAGACTTCACAGATCCGAGCAGTACTTC; CDR3 protein: CASRLHRSEQYF; J gene: TRBJ2-7; D gene: -; V gene: TRBV6-1; clone size: -
CDR3 DNA: TGTGCCAGCAGCTTGGGCGGGATGAACACCGGGGAGCTGTTTTTT; CDR3 protein: CASSLGGMNTGELFF; J gene: TRBJ2-2; D gene: -; V gene: TRBV5-4; clone size: -
CDR3 DNA: TGTGCCAGCAGCTTAGAGGGGTTCATGAACACTGAAGCTTTCTTT; CDR3 protein: CASSLEGFMNTEAFF; J gene: TRBJ1-1; D gene: -; V gene: TRBV7-8; clone size: -
CDR3 DNA: TGTGCCAGCAGTTCGAGGACAGTACTCTCCGAGCAGTACTTC; CDR3 protein: CASSSRTVLSEQYF; J gene: TRBJ2-7; D gene: -; V gene: TRBV27; clone size: -